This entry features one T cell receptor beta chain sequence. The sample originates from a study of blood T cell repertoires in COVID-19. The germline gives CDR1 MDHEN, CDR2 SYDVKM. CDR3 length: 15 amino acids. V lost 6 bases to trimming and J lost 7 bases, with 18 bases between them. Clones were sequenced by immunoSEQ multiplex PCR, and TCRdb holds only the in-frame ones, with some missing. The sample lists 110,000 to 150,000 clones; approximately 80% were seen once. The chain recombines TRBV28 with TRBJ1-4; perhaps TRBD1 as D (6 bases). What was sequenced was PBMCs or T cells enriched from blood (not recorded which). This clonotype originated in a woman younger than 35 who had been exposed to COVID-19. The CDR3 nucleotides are TGTGCCAGCAGCTCCCGCCCAGGGGTGGGTGAAAAACTGTTTTTT. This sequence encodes CASSSRPGVGEKLFF.